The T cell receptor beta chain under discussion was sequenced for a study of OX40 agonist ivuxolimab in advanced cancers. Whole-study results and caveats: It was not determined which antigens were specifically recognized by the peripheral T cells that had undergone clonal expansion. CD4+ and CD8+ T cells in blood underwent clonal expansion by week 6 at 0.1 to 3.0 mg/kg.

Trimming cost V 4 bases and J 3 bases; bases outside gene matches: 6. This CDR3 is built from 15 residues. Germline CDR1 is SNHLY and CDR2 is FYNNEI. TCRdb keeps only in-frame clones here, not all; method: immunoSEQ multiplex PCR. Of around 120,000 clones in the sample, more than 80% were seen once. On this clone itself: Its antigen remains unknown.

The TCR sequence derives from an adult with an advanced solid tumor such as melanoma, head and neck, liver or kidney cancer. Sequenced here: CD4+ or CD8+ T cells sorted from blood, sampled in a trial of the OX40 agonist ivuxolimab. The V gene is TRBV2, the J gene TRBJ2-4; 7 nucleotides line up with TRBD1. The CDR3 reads CASSVDRVGKNIQYF. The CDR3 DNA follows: TGTGCCAGCAGTGTAGACAGGGTGGGCAAAAACATTCAGTACTTC.